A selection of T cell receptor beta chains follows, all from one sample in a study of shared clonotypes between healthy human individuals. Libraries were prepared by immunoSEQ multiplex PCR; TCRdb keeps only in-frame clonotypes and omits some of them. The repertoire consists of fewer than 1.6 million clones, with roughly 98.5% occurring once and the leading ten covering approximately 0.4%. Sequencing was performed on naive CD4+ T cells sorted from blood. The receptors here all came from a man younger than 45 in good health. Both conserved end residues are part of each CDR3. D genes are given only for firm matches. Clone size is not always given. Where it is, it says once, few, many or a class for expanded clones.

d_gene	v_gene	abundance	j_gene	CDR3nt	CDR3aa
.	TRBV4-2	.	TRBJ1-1	TGTGCCAGCAGCCAAGAGGACCTGAGGACCTCCGTGAGGACTGAAGCTTTCTTT	CASSQEDLRTSVRTEAFF
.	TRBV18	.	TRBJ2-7	TGTGCCAGCTCACCAAGGACAGATGCCTACGAGCAGTACTTC	CASSPRTDAYEQYF
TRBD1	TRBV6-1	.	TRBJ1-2	TGTGCCAGCAGTGAAGCGCCTCGACAGGGATACACCTTC	CASSEAPRQGYTF
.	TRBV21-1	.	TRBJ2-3	TGTGCCAGCAGCAAGACAGGGTTAGACACAGATACGCAGTATTTT	CASSKTGLDTDTQYF
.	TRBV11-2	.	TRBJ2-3	TGTGCCAGCAGCTTAGGGCAGGGAGTCACAGATACGCAGTATTTT	CASSLGQGVTDTQYF
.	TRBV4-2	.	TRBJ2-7	TGTGCCAGCAGCCAAGGCCTGGCGGGGGAGCAGTACTTC	CASSQGLAGEQYF
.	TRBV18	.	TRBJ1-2	TGTGCCAGCTCACCGTCGTCCCCCTATGGCTACACCTTC	CASSPSSPYGYTF
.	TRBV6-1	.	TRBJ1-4	TGTGCCAGCAGTGAACTGGTGCCAGCTCTGTTTTTT	CASSELVPALFF
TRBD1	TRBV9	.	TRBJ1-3	TGTGCCAGCAGCCGAGTTGGAACAGGGGAAGCTGGAAACACCATATATTTT	CASSRVGTGEAGNTIYF
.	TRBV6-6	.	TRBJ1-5	TGTGCCAGCACCTCGACGAGCCGGAATCAGCCCCAGCATTTT	CASTSTSRNQPQHF
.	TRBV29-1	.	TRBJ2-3	TGCAGCGTACTCAACCAGGGCCTCACAGATACGCAGTATTTT	CSVLNQGLTDTQYF
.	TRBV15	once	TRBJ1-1	TGTGCCACCAGTTCGACGATTTCGGGCACTGAAGCTTTCTTT	CATSSTISGTEAFF
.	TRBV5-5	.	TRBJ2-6	TGTGCCAGCAGCTTTTTGTCAGGGTTTGGATCTGGGGCCAACGTCCTGACTTTC	CASSFLSGFGSGANVLTF
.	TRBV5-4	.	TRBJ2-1	TGTGCCAGCAGCTTGGGGGGGCTACATGGCTACAATGAGCAGTTCTTC	CASSLGGLHGYNEQFF
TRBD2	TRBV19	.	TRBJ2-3	TGTGCCAGTACCCGGGGGACTAGCAAAGGTTTCGCGCAGTATTTT	CASTRGTSKGFAQYF
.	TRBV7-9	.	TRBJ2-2	TGTGCCAGCAGCTTATATGGGGAGCTGTTTTTT	CASSLYGELFF
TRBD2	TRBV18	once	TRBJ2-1	TGTGCCAGCTCACCAGGGAGGGGACTAGCGTTGCGGGAGCAGTTCTTC	CASSPGRGLALREQFF
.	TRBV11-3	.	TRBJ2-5	TGTGCCAGCAGCCCTTCTATCGTTGGGGCCCAGTACTTC	CASSPSIVGAQYF